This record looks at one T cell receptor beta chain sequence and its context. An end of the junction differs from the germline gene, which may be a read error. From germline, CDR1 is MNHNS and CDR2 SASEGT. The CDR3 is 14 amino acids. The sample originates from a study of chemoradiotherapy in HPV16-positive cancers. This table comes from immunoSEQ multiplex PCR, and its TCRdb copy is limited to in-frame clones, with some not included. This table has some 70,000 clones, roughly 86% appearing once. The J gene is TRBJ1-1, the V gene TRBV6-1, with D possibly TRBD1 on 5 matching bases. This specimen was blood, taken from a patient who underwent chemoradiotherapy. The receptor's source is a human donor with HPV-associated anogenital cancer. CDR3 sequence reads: CASKGQQTNTEAFF. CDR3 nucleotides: TGTGCCAGCAAGGGGCAACAAACGAACACTGAGGCTTTCTTT.